This TCR beta chain was sequenced for a study of beta chain features in type 1 diabetes. The sample holds a few counts of this clone. The antigen is not known. The authors sorted CD4+ naive, central memory, regulatory and stem cell-like memory cells via CD45RO/CCR7/CD25/CD127/CD95/CD27. Trimming stripped 5 bases from V and 2 bases from J, with 15 bases between. The CDR3 has 15 residues. Germline loops: CDR1 SEHNR, CDR2 FQNEAQ (reference sequence). General study results and limits: When Type 1 diabetes patients were examined, their TCRB CDR3s proved moderately but significantly shorter in all four CD4+ subsets.

Every isolated RNA sample was fully reverse transcribed, so sequencing captured expressed TCRB transcripts. TCRdb keeps only in-frame clones here, not all; method: immunoSEQ multiplex PCR. The sample records over 300,000 clones, roughly a tenth being singletons. This sequence was found in a man aged 25-45 years with type 1 diabetes. This chain uses TRBV7-9 with TRBJ1-2, with D tentatively TRBD1 (6 bases). Sequenced: central memory CD4+ T cells from blood. The CDR3 DNA is TGTGCCAGCAGCCGAACATCCACAGGGAACTATGGCTACACCTTC. Translated: CASSRTSTGNYGYTF.